The 9 T cell receptor beta chains reported below all come from one sample, sequenced in a study of shared clonotypes between healthy human individuals. The table came from immunoSEQ multiplex PCR; TCRdb's copy has only in-frame clones and leaves some out. The sample lists 70,000 to 95,000 clones, 62% seen once, with roughly half in the top ten. The sequencing sample was made of memory CD8+ T cells sorted from blood. Sample subset: CD45RO+ cells pooled with CCR7-negative TemRA cells. The receptors stem from a man aged 25-40 years in good health.

The chain carries TRBV7-9 and TRBJ2-3; D ambiguous. Trimming left V 1 base short and J 4 bases short, with 9 bases between. The germline gives CDR1 SEHNR, CDR2 FQNEAQ (reference sequence). This CDR3 comprises 14 residues. The CDR3 reads CASSLGPNSDTQYF. In DNA form, the CDR3 reads TGTGCCAGCAGCTTAGGGCCGAATTCAGATACGCAGTATTTT.

This chain connects TRBV10-3 to TRBJ2-2; a weak D match, TRBD1 (5 bases). Trimming shortened V by 0 bases and J by 7 bases, and 9 bases separated the two germline ends. CDR1 and CDR2 (germline): ENHRY, SYGVKD. The CDR3 is made up of 14 amino acids. The DNA of the CDR3 is TGTGCCATCAGTGAGTCTTTACAGGTCGGGGAGCTGTTTTTT. It is translated as CAISESLQVGELFF.

This clone showed up just a few times. The chain has TRBV10-1 and TRBJ1-1, with D perhaps matching TRBD1 (6 bases). This CDR3 has 14 residues. V was shortened by 6 bases and J by 1 base, with 12 bases between the two germline ends. Germline lookup yields CDR1 WNHNN and CDR2 SYGVQD (reference sequence). The CDR3 sequence: CASSRDTTNTEAFF. CDR3 DNA sequence: TGCGCCAGCAGCCGGGACACCACGAACACTGAAGCTTTCTTT.

The V and J genes are TRBV7-9 and TRBJ2-7; TRBD1 matches 11 bases. The V gene's germline CDR1 is SEHNR and CDR2 FQNEAQ (reference sequence). This CDR3 has 15 residues. Germline trimming cut 4 bases from V and 4 bases from J; bases unmatched to any gene: 6. CDR3 in amino acids: CASSSRTGGIYEQYF. CDR3 nucleotide sequence: TGTGCCAGCAGCTCGAGGACAGGGGGCATTTACGAGCAGTACTTC. Using reference TRBV7-9 and TRBJ2-7 for the parts outside the CDR3, the full variable domain is DTGVSQNPRHKITKRGQNVTFRCDPISEHNRLYWYRQTLGQGPEFLTYFQNEAQLEKSRLLSDRFSAERPKGSFSTLEIQRTEQGDSAMYLCASSSRTGGIYEQYFGPGTRLTVT.

The rearrangement uses TRBV5-1 and TRBJ2-7; 7 nucleotides match TRBD2. The CDR3 totals 17 residues. J lost 0 bases, V lost 0 bases, and 9 bases had no gene match. CDR1 and CDR2 (germline): SGHRS, YFSETQ. For the CDR3, the DNA is TGCGCCAGCAGCTTGGAAGGGGTGGGACTAAACTCCTACGAGCAGTACTTC. It codes for CASSLEGVGLNSYEQYF.

This clone occurred a few times. The CDR3 bases are TGTGCCAGCAGCCAGACTAGCGGCTACGAGCAGTACTTC. Its translation: CASSQTSGYEQYF. The chain is built from TRBV5-4 and TRBJ2-7, with TRBD2 matching 9 bases. Germline CDR1 reads SGHNT; CDR2 reads YYREEE (reference sequence). V gave up 4 bases and J gave up 3 bases; unmatched junction bases: 2. The CDR3 contains 13 residues.

The V and J genes are TRBV7-9 and TRBJ2-5, with TRBD2 matching over 10 bases. J lost 5 bases, V lost 1 base, and 4 bases had no gene match. Germline assignment: CDR1 SEHNR and CDR2 FQNEAQ (reference sequence). There are 15 residues in the CDR3. In DNA, the CDR3 is TGTGCCAGCAGCTTAGAACTAGCGGGAACGGAGACCCAGTACTTC. Translation: CASSLELAGTETQYF.

The rearrangement uses TRBV6-1 and TRBJ1-3, with unresolved D. Germline V gives CDR1 MNHNS, CDR2 SASEGT. Trimming cost V 2 bases and J 0 bases, with 11 bases left between them. This CDR3 region has 16 residues. DNA for the CDR3: TGTGCCAGCAGTGAAATGCGGTCGGCCTCTGGAAACACCATATATTTT. Amino acids: CASSEMRSASGNTIYF.

This sequence joins TRBV12-5 and TRBJ2-1; 10 nucleotides align to TRBD2. Losses at the gene ends were 1 base for V and 3 bases for J; bases not matched to a gene: 9. In germline, CDR1 is LGHNT, CDR2 FRNRAP. The CDR3 covers 18 residues. As DNA, the CDR3 is TGTGCTAGTGGTTTGGAAATATATAGCGGGAGGCACTACAATGAGCAGTTCTTC. It codes for CASGLEIYSGRHYNEQFF.